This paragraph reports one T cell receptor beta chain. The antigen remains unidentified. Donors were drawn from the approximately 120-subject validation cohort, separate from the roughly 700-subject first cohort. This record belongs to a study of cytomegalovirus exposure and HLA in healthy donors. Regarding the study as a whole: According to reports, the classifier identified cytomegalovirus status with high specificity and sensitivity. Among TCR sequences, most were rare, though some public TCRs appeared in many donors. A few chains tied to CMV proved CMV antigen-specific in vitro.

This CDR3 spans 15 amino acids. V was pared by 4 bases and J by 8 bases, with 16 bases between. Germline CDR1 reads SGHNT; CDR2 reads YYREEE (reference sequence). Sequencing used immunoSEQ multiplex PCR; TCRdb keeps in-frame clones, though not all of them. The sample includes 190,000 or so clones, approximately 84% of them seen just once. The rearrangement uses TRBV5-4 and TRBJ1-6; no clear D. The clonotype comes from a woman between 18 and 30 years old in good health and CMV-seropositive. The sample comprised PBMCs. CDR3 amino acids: CASSGGLAWDSPLHF. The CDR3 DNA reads TGTGCCAGCAGCGGAGGACTCGCATGGGATTCACCCCTCCACTTT. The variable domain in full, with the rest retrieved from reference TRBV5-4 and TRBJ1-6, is ETGVTQSPTHLIKTRGQQVTLRCSSQSGHNTVSWYQQALGQGPQFIFQYYREEENGRGNFPPRFSGLQFPNYSSELNVNALELDDSALYLCASSGGLAWDSPLHFGNGTRLTVT.